This T cell receptor beta chain was found in a study of blood T cells in healthy people across ages. Study-level findings and limits: Naive T cell percentage by flow cytometry tracked strongly with beta diversity.

This clonotype was seen a handful of times. The antigen remains unidentified. Together with a sample-barcoded 5' primer, a J-beta primer mix was included in a second PCR lasting about 7 to 12 cycles. Template switching added a 12-random-nucleotide identifier to every cDNA molecule. TCRdb fed the 5' RACE reads into MiXCR, producing one record per CDR3 protein. The sample gives hundreds of thousands of distinct CDR3 sequences, over 20% of which show up once; 3.6% is in the top ten. The sample, around 10 milliliters of peripheral blood, was drawn from each donor. No fewer than 6 million PBMCs went into each sample. Trimming took 4 bases from V and 5 from J, leaving 12 bases between them. This CDR3 is built from 12 residues. Germline loops: CDR1 SQVTM, CDR2 ANQGSEA.

Material for sequencing was blood. The chain couples TRBV29-1 to TRBJ2-7; no reliable D call. The clonotype originates from a man in his sixties or seventies in good health. The chain's CDR3 is CSVGFLRNEQYF. The CDR3 bases are TGCAGCGTTGGATTTCTAAGGAACGAGCAGTACTTC.